These 7 T cell receptor beta chains originate from one sample sequenced in a study of CD8 T cells in ankylosing spondylitis. TCRdb re-analysed the 5' RACE reads in MiXCR, keeping a single row per CDR3 protein. The table has roughly 150,000 distinct CDR3 sequences, roughly 34% seen once. Sequencing was carried out using synovial fluid, either unsorted or a sorted T cell fraction (not recorded which). Receptor source: a male donor with ankylosing spondylitis.

The rearrangement uses TRBV28 and TRBJ1-6; D is uncertain. Germline lookup yields CDR1 MDHEN and CDR2 SYDVKM. The CDR3 is 12 residues long. Between the trimmed V and J ends, which lost 6 bases and 7 bases, there was a span of 7 bases. CDR3 in amino acids: CASRQLNSPLHF. The DNA for the CDR3 is TGTGCCAGCAGGCAGTTGAATTCACCCCTCCACTTT.

CDR3 region: CSARDWTGGKNQPQHF. As DNA, the CDR3 is TGCAGTGCTAGAGATTGGACAGGGGGAAAGAATCAGCCCCAGCATTTT. The J gene is TRBJ1-5, the V gene TRBV20-1; 10 nucleotides line up with TRBD1. Germline CDR1 DFQATT, CDR2 SNEGSKA (reference sequence). V gave up 0 bases and J gave up 4 bases; unmatched junction bases: 6. The CDR3 has 16 residues.

The chain links TRBV24-1 to TRBJ2-2, with TRBD1 identical over 7 bases. The germline V gene has CDR1 KGHDR and CDR2 SFDVKD. This CDR3 comprises 14 residues. Trimming took 7 bases from V and 3 from J; bases not matched to a gene: 4. Here the CDR3 DNA reads TGTGCCACCAGAGGGGGCAGGGACACCGGGGAGCTGTTTTTT. Protein sequence: CATRGGRDTGELFF.

This clonotype occurred many times. The chain combines TRBV5-4 with TRBJ1-1; D not resolved. CDR3 length: 11 residues. Per germline, CDR1 SGHNT and CDR2 YYREEE (reference sequence). Trimming shortened V by 5 bases and J by 1 base, and 3 bases separated the two germline ends. CDR3 protein: CASSQNTEAFF. The CDR3 region has the DNA TGTGCCAGCAGTCAGAACACTGAAGCTTTCTTT.

The sample holds a few counts of this clonotype. V gene TRBV27 combines with J gene TRBJ1-5, with 7 bases fitting TRBD1. The CDR3 runs 19 residues. CDR1 and CDR2 (germline): MNHEY, SMNVEV (reference sequence). J lost 1 base, V lost 4 bases, and 16 bases had no gene match. The CDR3 sequence is CASSSLQGSPRVSNQPQHF. DNA for the CDR3: TGTGCCAGCAGTTCGTTACAGGGGTCCCCCCGCGTAAGCAATCAGCCCCAGCATTTT.

A few counts support this clonotype. This sequence joins TRBV29-1 and TRBJ2-3, with 12 bases matching TRBD2. The CDR3 is made up of 15 amino acids. Germline loops: CDR1 SQVTM, CDR2 ANQGSEA. Trimming cost V 7 bases and J 4 bases; bases outside gene matches: 9. The DNA for the CDR3 is TGCAGCGGTGTGGGCCCTAGCGGGAGGGCAGATACGCAGTATTTT. Its protein product is CSGVGPSGRADTQYF.

The J gene is TRBJ2-7, the V gene TRBV12-3 or TRBV12-4, with 8 bases fitting TRBD2. The CDR3 consists of 14 residues. The ends lost 6 bases at V and 3 bases at J; junction bases unmatched: 7. The CDR3 protein is CASRMAGGRYEQYF. The DNA of the CDR3 is TGTGCCAGCAGAATGGCGGGAGGACGCTACGAGCAGTACTTC.